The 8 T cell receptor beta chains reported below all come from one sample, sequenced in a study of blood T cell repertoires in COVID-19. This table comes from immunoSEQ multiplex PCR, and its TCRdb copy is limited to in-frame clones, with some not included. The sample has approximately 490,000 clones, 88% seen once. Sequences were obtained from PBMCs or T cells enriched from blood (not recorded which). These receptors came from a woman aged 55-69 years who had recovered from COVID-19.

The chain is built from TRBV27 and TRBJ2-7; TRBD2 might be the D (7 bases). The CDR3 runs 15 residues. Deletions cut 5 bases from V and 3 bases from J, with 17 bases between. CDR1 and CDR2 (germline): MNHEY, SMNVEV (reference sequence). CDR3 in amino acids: CASSARDGGLYEQYV. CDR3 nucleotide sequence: TGTGCCAGCAGTGCCCGGGACGGGGGGCTCTACGAGCAGTACGTC.

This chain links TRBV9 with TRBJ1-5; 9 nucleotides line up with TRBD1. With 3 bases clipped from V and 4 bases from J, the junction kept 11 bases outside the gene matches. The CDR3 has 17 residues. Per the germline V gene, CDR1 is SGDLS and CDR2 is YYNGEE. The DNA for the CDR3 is TGTGCCAGCAGCGAATTAGTCCCCGGGACAGGGAATCAGCCCCAGCATTTT. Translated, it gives CASSELVPGTGNQPQHF.

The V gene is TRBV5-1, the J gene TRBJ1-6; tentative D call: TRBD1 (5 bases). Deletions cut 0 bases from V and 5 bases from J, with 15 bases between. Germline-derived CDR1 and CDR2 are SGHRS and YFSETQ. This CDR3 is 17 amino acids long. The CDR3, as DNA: TGCGCCAGCAGCTTGGATTACCAGGGAGGGAATAATTCACCCCTCCACTTT. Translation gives CASSLDYQGGNNSPLHF.

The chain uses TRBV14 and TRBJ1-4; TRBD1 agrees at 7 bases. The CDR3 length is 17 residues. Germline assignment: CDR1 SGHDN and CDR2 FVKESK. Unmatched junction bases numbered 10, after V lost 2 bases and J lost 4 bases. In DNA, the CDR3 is TGTGCCAGCAGCCAAATTTCCCAGGGACAGTATAATGAAAAACTGTTTTTT. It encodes CASSQISQGQYNEKLFF.

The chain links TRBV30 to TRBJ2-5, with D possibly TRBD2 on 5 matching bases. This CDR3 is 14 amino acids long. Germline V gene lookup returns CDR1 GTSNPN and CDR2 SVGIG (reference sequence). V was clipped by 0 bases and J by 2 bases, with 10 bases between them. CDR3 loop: CAWSVSGVQETQYF. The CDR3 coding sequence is TGTGCCTGGAGTGTGTCCGGGGTACAAGAGACCCAGTACTTC.

The CDR3 reads CASRPKEPWDEQFF. The CDR3, as DNA: TGTGCCAGCAGACCCAAGGAGCCCTGGGATGAGCAGTTCTTC. The rearrangement joins TRBV5-5 to TRBJ2-1; D is undetermined. Germline CDR1 reads SGHKS; CDR2 reads YYEKEE (reference sequence). Trimming took 5 bases from V and 8 from J, leaving 17 bases between them. CDR3 length: 14 amino acids.

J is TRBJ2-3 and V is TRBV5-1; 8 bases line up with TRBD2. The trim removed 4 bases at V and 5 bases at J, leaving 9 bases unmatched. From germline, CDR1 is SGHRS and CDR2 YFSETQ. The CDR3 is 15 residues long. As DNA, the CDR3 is TGCGCCAGCAGCCCGCCGGGACTAGGATTAGATACGCAGTATTTT. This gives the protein CASSPPGLGLDTQYF.

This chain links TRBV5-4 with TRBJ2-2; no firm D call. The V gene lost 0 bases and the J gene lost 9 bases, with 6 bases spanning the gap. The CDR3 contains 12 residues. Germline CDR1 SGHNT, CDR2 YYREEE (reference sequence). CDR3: CASSLGGWELFF. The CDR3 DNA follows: TGTGCCAGCAGCTTGGGAGGATGGGAGCTGTTTTTT.